Each of the 30 T cell receptor beta chains below was sequenced from the same sample in a study of cytomegalovirus exposure and HLA in healthy donors. A multiplex PCR was run with 60 Vbeta primers and 13 Jbeta primers. Data came from immunoSEQ multiplex PCR; TCRdb stores just in-frame clones and leaves some out. Of roughly 110,000 clones listed, roughly two thirds are singletons. The specimen was PBMCs. The source is a female donor in good health and CMV-seronegative.

The chain carries TRBV19 and TRBJ1-5, with 8 bases matching TRBD1. Germline lookup yields CDR1 LNHDA and CDR2 SQIVND (reference sequence). CDR3 size: 15 residues. V shed 4 bases, J shed 1 base, and the junction held 3 bases outside the gene matches. CDR3 amino acids: CASSTGGGSNQPQHF. The CDR3 DNA sequence: TGTGCCAGTAGTACAGGGGGCGGGAGCAATCAGCCCCAGCATTTT.

This chain uses TRBV10-2 with TRBJ2-1, with D tentatively TRBD2 (5 bases). The V end was cut by 5 bases, the J end by 4 bases, with 12 bases between. The CDR3 is made up of 14 amino acids. Germline assignment: CDR1 WSHSY and CDR2 SAAADI. CDR3 DNA sequence: TGCGCCAGCAGTCCAGGACTCGCGTACAATGAGCAGTTCTTC. Protein: CASSPGLAYNEQFF.

The chain is built from TRBV4-1 and TRBJ2-5; D gene ambiguous. CDR3 size: 15 residues. Germline CDR1 reads MGHRA; CDR2 reads YSYEKL. Trimming left V 0 bases short and J 5 bases short, with 13 bases between. CDR3 DNA: TGCGCCAGCAGCCAAGATCACGGTCCCGAGGAGACCCAGTACTTC. Translating gives CASSQDHGPEETQYF.

The rearrangement joins TRBV5-1 to TRBJ2-1; 7 nucleotides line up with TRBD1. J gave up 0 bases and V 4 bases, and 7 bases lay outside the gene matches. Germline CDR1 and CDR2: SGHRS and YFSETQ. This CDR3 spans 16 amino acids. CDR3 sequence: CASSVRQGSSYNEQFF. CDR3 sequence (DNA): TGCGCCAGCAGCGTTCGACAGGGAAGCTCCTACAATGAGCAGTTCTTC.

This chain connects TRBV19 to TRBJ2-1, with TRBD2 matching over 11 bases. The CDR3 covers 16 residues. The junction had 8 bases not matched to a gene; V was cut back by 3 bases and J by 7 bases. Germline-derived CDR1 and CDR2 are LNHDA and SQIVND (reference sequence). CDR3 DNA sequence: TGTGCCAGTAGTATGGCCCTAGCGGGAGGACTTAATGAGCAGTTCTTC. It specifies CASSMALAGGLNEQFF.

This sequence joins TRBV11-2 and TRBJ2-7; D might be TRBD1 (6 bases). The V end was cut by 1 base, the J end by 2 bases, with 12 bases between. CDR3 size: 15 residues. CDR1 and CDR2 from the germline V gene are SGHAT and FQNNGV. The CDR3 loop is CASSLVAGDTYEQYF. Written as DNA, the CDR3 is TGTGCCAGCAGCTTAGTGGCAGGGGACACCTACGAGCAGTACTTC.

In nucleotides, the CDR3 is TGTGCCAGCAGCCGGGACAGCACCTATGGAAGCTACACCTTC. Protein product: CASSRDSTYGSYTF. The chain employs TRBV11-2 and TRBJ1-2; 7 bases align to TRBD1. The CDR3 consists of 14 residues. The trim removed 5 bases at V and 9 bases at J, leaving 12 bases unmatched. CDR1 and CDR2 (germline): SGHAT, FQNNGV.

The rearrangement links TRBV5-1 to TRBJ1-2, with D perhaps matching TRBD1 (6 bases). Germline assignment: CDR1 SGHRS and CDR2 YFSETQ. CDR3 length equals 14 residues. V was clipped by 3 bases and J by 5 bases, with 14 bases between them. The CDR3 bases are TGCGCCAGCAGCTCGGACAGAAACCTGTATGGCTACACCTTC. Amino acid sequence: CASSSDRNLYGYTF.

The chain's CDR3 is CASSSQGGNTEAFF. DNA for the CDR3: TGTGCCAGCAGCTCACAGGGGGGGAACACTGAAGCTTTCTTT. The chain carries TRBV7-2 and TRBJ1-1; TRBD1 agrees at 8 bases. CDR1 is SGHTA and CDR2 is FQGNSA in the germline V gene. V dropped 4 bases and J dropped 1; count of bases not matched to a gene: 2. CDR3 size: 14 residues.

The chain is built from TRBV5-1 and TRBJ2-2, with TRBD2 matching 9 bases. Germline loops: CDR1 SGHRS, CDR2 YFSETQ. The V gene end was trimmed by 5 bases and the J gene end by 4 bases; junction bases not matched to a gene: 6. The CDR3 extends over 15 amino acids. CDR3 DNA: TGCGCCAGCAGGGGTAGACTAGCGGCCACCGGGGAGCTGTTTTTT. Protein: CASRGRLAATGELFF.

The chain employs TRBV6-6 and TRBJ2-7; tentative D call: TRBD1 (6 bases). Trimming cost V 5 bases and J 6 bases, with 20 bases left between them. The CDR3 loop spans 15 amino acids. The V gene's germline CDR1 is MNHNY and CDR2 SVGAGI (reference sequence). CDR3 loop: CASSRQQGTSAEQYF. CDR3 nucleotide sequence: TGTGCCAGCAGTAGACAACAGGGTACATCTGCCGAGCAGTACTTC.

This clone was seen a few times. The chain joins TRBV6-6 to TRBJ2-2; D is possibly TRBD2 (7 bases). Germline CDR1 and CDR2: MNHNY and SVGAGI (reference sequence). V lost 0 bases and J lost 2, with 10 bases in between. CDR3 length: 16 residues. CDR3 in amino acids: CASSYSSGGNTGELFF. The CDR3 DNA follows: TGTGCCAGCAGTTACTCGTCGGGGGGCAACACCGGGGAGCTGTTTTTT.

This clone occurred once. This chain connects TRBV6-5 to TRBJ1-4, with D perhaps TRBD1 (5 bases). Germline-derived CDR1 and CDR2 are MNHEY and SVGAGI. CDR3 length equals 15 residues. V dropped 5 bases and J dropped 7 bases, with 17 bases sitting between them. The CDR3 loop is CASSPIQAPREKLFF. The CDR3 DNA is TGTGCCAGCAGTCCCATACAGGCCCCGCGTGAAAAACTGTTTTTT.

This rearrangement joins TRBV5-6 to TRBJ1-2; TRBD1 agrees at 12 bases. Trimming cost V 1 base and J 4 bases; bases outside gene matches: 11. The CDR3 has 18 amino acids. Germline values: CDR1 SGHDT, CDR2 YYEEEE. The CDR3 coding sequence is TGTGCCAGCAGCTTGTTGGTGGGGACAGGGGGCTCTGTCTATGGCTACACCTTC. This codes for CASSLLVGTGGSVYGYTF.

The V and J genes are TRBV7-2 and TRBJ2-5; 11 positions match TRBD2. The CDR3 covers 16 residues. J was trimmed by 7 bases and V by 4 bases; bases with no gene match: 11. Germline values: CDR1 SGHTA, CDR2 FQGNSA. CDR3 DNA sequence: TGTGCCAGCAGCTGGGCGGCTAGCGGGAGGTCTGTGACCCAGTACTTC. It yields the protein CASSWAASGRSVTQYF.

This chain links TRBV4-2 with TRBJ2-4; D not resolved. Trimming stripped 0 bases from V and 4 bases from J, with 7 bases between. CDR1 LGHNA and CDR2 YNFKEQ come from the germline V gene. This CDR3 comprises 14 residues. The CDR3 DNA sequence: TGTGCCAGCAGCCAAGATCCCCAGAAAAACATTCAGTACTTC. Its translation is CASSQDPQKNIQYF.

The V call is TRBV7-3, the J call TRBJ1-2, with D uncertain. The CDR3 is 16 residues long. V lost 2 bases and J lost 8, with 21 bases in between. Germline V gene lookup returns CDR1 SGHTA and CDR2 FQGTGA. The CDR3 DNA reads as TGTGCCAGCAGCTTAGCCGGGGAGGAGAGAGTCTCGGGCTACACCTTC. Its protein product is CASSLAGEERVSGYTF.

The chain carries TRBV7-3 and TRBJ1-1; D not certain. This CDR3 is 13 amino acids long. Germline V CDR1 and CDR2: SGHTA, FQGTGA. V lost 5 bases to trimming and J lost 6 bases, with 13 bases between them. CDR3 coding DNA: TGTGCCAGCAGCCCAACCCCTCGGGCTGAAGCTTTCTTT. It codes for CASSPTPRAEAFF.

The V call is TRBV7-3, the J call TRBJ2-2; unclear D gene. Germline-derived CDR1 and CDR2 are SGHTA and FQGTGA. Trimming stripped 2 bases from V and 5 bases from J, with 12 bases between. The CDR3 has 15 amino acids. CDR3 DNA sequence: TGTGCCAGCAGCTTATCTAGTGGCAGTACCGGGGAGCTGTTTTTT. Protein product: CASSLSSGSTGELFF.

This clone was observed a handful of times. The chain recombines TRBV7-2 with TRBJ2-4; TRBD1 might be the D (6 bases). V gave up 5 bases and J gave up 4 bases, with 18 bases separating them. There are 16 residues in the CDR3. Germline loops: CDR1 SGHTA, CDR2 FQGNSA. The DNA of the CDR3 is TGTGCCAGCAGCCTCGAGTCCAGGGGTGGGAAAAACATTCAGTACTTC. It yields the protein CASSLESRGGKNIQYF.

This clone came up a few times. The J gene is TRBJ2-1, the V gene TRBV7-9, with D tentatively TRBD2 (6 bases). CDR1 and CDR2 from the germline V gene are SEHNR and FQNEAQ (reference sequence). V lost 4 bases and J lost 5, with 18 bases in between. The CDR3 has 16 residues. Here the CDR3 DNA reads TGTGCCAGCAGCTCCGCCTCGACTAGTACTAACAATGAGCAGTTCTTC. This encodes CASSSASTSTNNEQFF. The full variable domain, its missing parts supplied by reference TRBV7-9 and TRBJ2-1, is DTGVSQNPRHKITKRGQNVTFRCDPISEHNRLYWYRQTLGQGPEFLTYFQNEAQLEKSRLLSDRFSAERPKGSFSTLEIQRTEQGDSAMYLCASSSASTSTNNEQFFGPGTRLTVL.

The chain couples TRBV19 to TRBJ2-3; 10 bases are shared with TRBD2. The length of the CDR3 is 15 residues. Germline CDR1 is LNHDA and CDR2 is SQIVND (reference sequence). V lost 10 bases and J lost 10; bases outside the gene matches: 17. The DNA of the CDR3 is TGTGCCACTCGTGCGGGGAGCGGGAGGGCCCGGGCGCAGTATTTT. Translation gives CATRAGSGRARAQYF.

This clone was counted once. The rearrangement links TRBV6-5 to TRBJ2-5; 9 bases align to TRBD1. This CDR3 has 15 amino acids. Trimming took 6 bases from V and 5 from J; bases not matched to a gene: 10. Germline-derived CDR1 and CDR2 are MNHEY and SVGAGI. In DNA form, the CDR3 reads TGTGCCAGCAGACCCCGACAGGGGGTTTGGGAGACCCAGTACTTC. The encoded protein is CASRPRQGVWETQYF.

This clone was observed once. The chain is built from TRBV12-2 and TRBJ2-1; no check of the table's D call, TRBD2, against the DNA was made. TRBV12-2 is a recognized pseudogene. This CDR3 region has 14 residues. The CDR3 loop reads CASRWTSFQNEQFF. CDR3 nucleotide sequence: TGTGCAAGTCGCTGGACTAGCTTCCAAAATGAGCAGTTCTTC.

The V gene is TRBV19, the J gene TRBJ1-1; D may be TRBD1 (5 bases). CDR1 is LNHDA, CDR2 SQIVND, per germline (reference sequence). The CDR3 is 15 amino acids. V was shortened by 3 bases and J by 1 base, with 12 bases between the two germline ends. This chain's CDR3 is CASSIGAAPNTEAFF. The CDR3 region has the DNA TGTGCCAGTAGTATTGGGGCAGCGCCGAACACTGAAGCTTTCTTT. The whole variable domain, remainder taken from reference TRBV19 and TRBJ1-1, is DGGITQSPKYLFRKEGQNVTLSCEQNLNHDAMYWYRQDPGQGLRLIYYSQIVNDFQKGDIAEGYSVSREKKESFPLTVTSAQKNPTAFYLCASSIGAAPNTEAFFGQGTRLTVV.

The chain has TRBV5-4 and TRBJ2-1, with TRBD1 matching over 8 bases. The CDR3 runs 15 residues. CDR1 is SGHNT, CDR2 YYREEE, per germline (reference sequence). J gave up 4 bases and V 1 base, and 4 bases lay outside the gene matches. This chain's CDR3 is CASSLMGQEYNEQFF. The CDR3 DNA follows: TGTGCCAGCAGCTTGATGGGACAGGAATACAATGAGCAGTTCTTC.

This sequence joins TRBV11-1 and TRBJ2-7; D not certain. Germline CDR1 is SGHAT and CDR2 is FQDESV (reference sequence). There are 15 residues in the CDR3. V was shortened by 5 bases and J by 5 bases, with 19 bases between the two germline ends. CDR3 coding DNA: TGTGCCAGCAGCACCTACCGAGGAAGGATCAACGAGCAGTACTTC. Protein product: CASSTYRGRINEQYF.

A few counts support this clone. The rearrangement joins TRBV11-3 to TRBJ2-1; 8 bases align to TRBD2. CDR1 is SGHNT and CDR2 is YENEEA in the germline V gene. With V trimmed by 11 bases and J by 6 bases, 15 bases remained unmatched. This CDR3 region has 15 residues. CDR3 protein: CACRNLAGTGNEQFF. The CDR3, as DNA: TGTGCCTGTCGAAACCTAGCGGGCACCGGCAATGAGCAGTTCTTC.

The V call is TRBV30, the J call TRBJ1-5; 9 bases align to TRBD1. The V and J ends lost 4 bases and 0 bases, in that order; junction bases with no gene match: 4. The V gene's germline CDR1 is GTSNPN and CDR2 SVGIG (reference sequence). The CDR3 length is 15 residues. CDR3 residues: CAWTGTGLSNQPQHF. The CDR3 bases are TGTGCCTGGACCGGGACAGGGCTTAGCAATCAGCCCCAGCATTTT.

This clone was seen a handful of times. The chain joins TRBV5-5 to TRBJ2-6; D is uncertain. The CDR3 extends over 16 amino acids. V lost 5 bases and J lost 0, with 12 bases in between. Germline V CDR1 and CDR2: SGHKS, YYEKEE (reference sequence). The CDR3 DNA is TGTGCCAGCAGTGAGAAGCCCCCCTCTGGGGCCAACGTCCTGACTTTC. Protein sequence: CASSEKPPSGANVLTF. Based on the CDR3 plus reference TRBV5-5 and TRBJ2-6, the full variable domain is DAGVTQSPTHLIKTRGQQVTLRCSPISGHKSVSWYQQVLGQGPQFIFQYYEKEERGRGNFPDRFSARQFPNYSSELNVNALLLGDSALYLCASSEKPPSGANVLTFGAGSRLTVL.